These 21 T cell receptor beta chains were all obtained from the same sample, sequenced in a study of blood T cell repertoires in COVID-19. Here immunoSEQ multiplex PCR was the method, and the copy in TCRdb shows in-frame clones only, minus some. The sample contains approximately 99,000 clones, about 82% of which appear only once. The specimen sequenced was peripheral blood. Receptors were obtained from a woman aged 55-70 years in a cohort sampled during active or convalescent COVID-19.

The DNA of the CDR3 is TGTGCCAGCTCACCAGACCAGACTCGGTCCAAAAACATTCAGTACTTC. Translated, it gives CASSPDQTRSKNIQYF. This chain joins TRBV18 and TRBJ2-4; no definite D call. V lost 2 bases and J lost 2, with 13 bases in between. This CDR3 is 16 amino acids long. In germline, CDR1 is KGHSH, CDR2 LQKENI.

This clone was observed a few times. V usage is TRBV25-1 and J usage is TRBJ2-1; TRBD2 aligns across 10 bases. V was clipped by 6 bases and J by 6 bases; unmatched bases: 5. This CDR3 is 14 amino acids long. Germline assignment: CDR1 MGHDK and CDR2 SYGVNS. CDR3 nucleotides: TGTGCCAGCAGGGTAGCGGGGGGTTCCAATGAGCAGTTCTTC. Its translation is CASRVAGGSNEQFF. The full variable domain, in which reference TRBV25-1 and TRBJ2-1 provide the parts outside the CDR3, is EADIYQTPRYLVIGTGKKITLECSQTMGHDKMYWYQQDPGMELHLIHYSYGVNSTEKGDLSSESTVSRIRTEHFPLTLESARPSHTSQYLCASRVAGGSNEQFFGPGTRLTVL.

J is TRBJ2-1 and V is TRBV13; 8 nucleotides agree with TRBD2. With V trimmed by 5 bases and J by 10 bases, 13 bases remained unmatched. CDR1 and CDR2 from the germline V gene are PRHDT and FYEKMQ (reference sequence). The CDR3 has 15 amino acids. CDR3 sequence reads: CASSPGRAIVQEQFF. CDR3 sequence (DNA): TGTGCCAGCAGCCCCGGGAGGGCCATCGTTCAGGAGCAGTTCTTC. The full variable domain, rest sourced from reference TRBV13 and TRBJ2-1, is AAGVIQSPRHLIKEKRETATLKCYPIPRHDTVYWYQQGPGQDPQFLISFYEKMQSDKGSIPDRFSAQQFSDYHSELNMSSLELGDSALYFCASSPGRAIVQEQFFGPGTRLTVL.

This rearrangement joins TRBV5-6 to TRBJ1-2; D might be TRBD1 (5 bases). The length of the CDR3 is 14 residues. Germline V gene data show CDR1 as SGHDT and CDR2 as YYEEEE. The ends were cut back, 0 bases at V and 8 bases at J, with 14 bases in the middle. The chain's CDR3 is CASSLANGAGGYTF. The DNA of the CDR3 is TGTGCCAGCAGCTTGGCCAATGGGGCAGGAGGCTACACCTTC.

The V call is TRBV18, the J call TRBJ1-1; possibly TRBD1 for D (5 bases). V lost 7 bases, J lost 0 bases, and 18 bases lay in between. This CDR3 spans 16 amino acids. Germline CDR1 KGHSH, CDR2 LQKENI. CDR3 coding DNA: TGTGCCAGCTTGCCCTCTTGGGGCTTAATGAACACTGAAGCTTTCTTT. Translated: CASLPSWGLMNTEAFF.

This clone has just a few counts. The chain recombines TRBV10-3 with TRBJ1-1; the D gene is possibly TRBD1 (6 bases). The V and J ends lost 4 bases and 12 bases respectively, with 15 bases between them. This CDR3 contains 12 residues. Per germline, CDR1 ENHRY and CDR2 SYGVKD. The CDR3 DNA follows: TGTGCCATCAGTGTTAATCAGGGGATTCCTTTCTTT. It translates to CAISVNQGIPFF.

CDR3 in amino acids: CASSTPQGYEQYF. In DNA form, the CDR3 reads TGCGCCAGCAGCACCCCCCAGGGCTACGAGCAGTACTTC. The chain employs TRBV5-1 and TRBJ2-7; maybe TRBD1 (5 bases). V shed 4 bases and J shed 3 bases, with 11 bases lying between them. This CDR3 has 13 residues. From germline, CDR1 is SGHRS and CDR2 YFSETQ.

This chain connects TRBV5-6 to TRBJ1-3; D gene uncertain. The CDR3 runs 14 residues. Germline CDR1 is SGHDT and CDR2 is YYEEEE. V was cut by 2 bases and J by 4 bases, with 10 bases left in between. CDR3 DNA: TGTGCCAGCAGCTTCGGGTCGGTCGGAAACACCATATATTTT. It encodes CASSFGSVGNTIYF. The full variable domain, in which reference TRBV5-6 and TRBJ1-3 provide the parts outside the CDR3, is DAGVTQSPTHLIKTRGQQVTLRCSPKSGHDTVSWYQQALGQGPQFIFQYYEEEERQRGNFPDRFSGHQFPNYSSELNVNALLLGDSALYLCASSFGSVGNTIYFGEGSWLTVV.

The chain carries TRBV2 and TRBJ2-1; perhaps TRBD1 as D (6 bases). V lost 7 bases, J lost 8 bases, and 15 bases lay in between. The CDR3 sequence is 13 residues long. The germline V gene has CDR1 SNHLY and CDR2 FYNNEI. The CDR3 sequence: CASIRTAGYEQFF. The CDR3 DNA follows: TGTGCCAGCATTCGGACAGCAGGTTATGAGCAGTTCTTC. Full variable domain (missing parts from reference TRBV2 and TRBJ2-1): EPEVTQTPSHQVTQMGQEVILRCVPISNHLYFYWYRQILGQKVEFLVSFYNNEISEKSEIFDDQFSVERPDGSNFTLKIRSTKLEDSAMYFCASIRTAGYEQFFGPGTRLTVL.

CDR3 DNA: TGTGCCAGCAGCAAAGAAGGACTGAGCTCTGGAAACACCATATATTTT. Translation: CASSKEGLSSGNTIYF. The chain recombines TRBV21-1 with TRBJ1-3. TRBV21-1 is annotated as a pseudogene. The CDR3 loop spans 16 amino acids.

This clone came up a few times. The chain is built from TRBV6-1 and TRBJ1-1; D unresolved. This CDR3 spans 15 amino acids. With 0 bases removed from V and 5 bases from J, the gap between germline ends came to 13 bases. In germline, CDR1 is MNHNS, CDR2 SASEGT. The CDR3 sequence: CASSEARRFRTEAFF. In nucleotides, the CDR3 is TGTGCCAGCAGTGAAGCGCGCAGGTTCCGGACTGAAGCTTTCTTT.

J is TRBJ2-3 and V is TRBV7-8; 9 bases align to TRBD2. This CDR3 contains 14 residues. V gave up 5 bases and J gave up 5 bases; unmatched junction bases: 5. The V gene's germline CDR1 is SGHVS and CDR2 FQNEAQ. The CDR3 DNA follows: TGTGCCAGCAGCAGGGGACTAGCTGGAGATACGCAGTATTTT. It translates to CASSRGLAGDTQYF.

V is TRBV2 and J is TRBJ2-2; perhaps TRBD2 as D (6 bases). This CDR3 is 15 amino acids long. V was clipped by 8 bases and J by 2 bases, with 15 bases between them. Germline CDR1 is SNHLY and CDR2 is FYNNEI. The CDR3 is CASLKGLSNTGELFF. In nucleotides, the CDR3 is TGTGCCAGCTTAAAGGGACTTTCCAACACCGGGGAGCTGTTTTTT.

The rearrangement links TRBV28 to TRBJ1-2; 7 positions match TRBD1. The CDR3 has 14 amino acids. Germline V gene sequence: CDR1 MDHEN, CDR2 SYDVKM. With 6 bases clipped from V and 2 bases from J, the junction kept 6 bases outside the gene matches. The CDR3 reads CASRRTGGNYGYTF. The CDR3 nucleotides read TGTGCCAGCAGAAGGACAGGTGGGAACTATGGCTACACCTTC.

This chain connects TRBV28 to TRBJ2-1, with a tentative D call TRBD1 (5 bases). The V gene's germline CDR1 is MDHEN and CDR2 SYDVKM. Trimming shortened V by 6 bases and J by 0 bases, and 12 bases separated the two germline ends. The CDR3 runs to 15 residues. DNA for the CDR3: TGTGCCAGCAGCACGATGACAGTCTCCTACAATGAGCAGTTCTTC. Translating it yields CASSTMTVSYNEQFF.

This clone was detected a few times. The conserved final phenylalanine or tryptophan is absent from the CDR3, which likely points to a read error. Because the CDR3's place on the DNA is in doubt, the DNA is left out and the CDR3 is given as listed by TCRdb. This chain uses TRBV29-1 with TRBJ2-7; TRBD1 is the table's D call and was not checked against the DNA. Termini included, the CDR3 measures 9 amino acids. Germline V CDR1 and CDR2: SQVTM, ANQGSEA. CDR3 protein: CSGAGTPVL.

The chain employs TRBV4-2 and TRBJ2-7; possible D gene TRBD2, 5 bases. V shed 4 bases and J shed 12 bases, with 25 bases lying between them. Germline V gene sequence: CDR1 LGHNA, CDR2 YNFKEQ. The CDR3 sequence is 15 residues long. The CDR3 DNA reads as TGTGCCAGCAGCCGGTCCGTTGAGCCGGGATCCCCTTTGTACTTC. Translated: CASSRSVEPGSPLYF.

This chain links TRBV5-1 with TRBJ2-5, with no clear D. Germline V gene sequence: CDR1 SGHRS, CDR2 YFSETQ. V shed 0 bases and J shed 2 bases, with 8 bases lying between them. The CDR3 has 14 amino acids. This chain's CDR3 is CASSLGAEQETQYF. CDR3 sequence (DNA): TGCGCCAGCAGCTTGGGGGCAGAACAAGAGACCCAGTACTTC. Full variable domain (missing parts from reference TRBV5-1 and TRBJ2-5): KAGVTQTPRYLIKTRGQQVTLSCSPISGHRSVSWYQQTPGQGLQFLFEYFSETQRNKGNFPGRFSGRQFSNSRSEMNVSTLELGDSALYLCASSLGAEQETQYFGPGTRLLVL.

CDR3 sequence reads: CASSRRQGGGSTEAFF. CDR3 sequence (DNA): TGTGCCAGCAGCCGTCGACAGGGTGGAGGGAGCACTGAAGCTTTCTTT. The chain recombines TRBV3-1 (or the pseudogene TRBV3-2) with TRBJ1-1, with 7 positions matching TRBD1. The CDR3 consists of 16 residues. Germline lookup yields CDR1 LGHDT and CDR2 YNNKEL (reference sequence). Trimming at V came to 4 bases and at J to 4 bases, leaving 12 bases not matched to a gene.

The chain uses TRBV28 and TRBJ2-4; 9 bases are shared with TRBD2. Germline CDR1 is MDHEN and CDR2 is SYDVKM. The CDR3 spans 17 residues. The ends lost 7 bases at V and 4 bases at J; junction bases unmatched: 14. The CDR3 DNA reads TGTGCCAGCACTCCCCCGCCCGGGGCGGGAGGGAAAAACATTCAGTACTTC. It encodes CASTPPPGAGGKNIQYF.

The chain uses TRBV29-1 and TRBJ1-1; D gene unclear. CDR3 size: 12 residues. The germline V gene has CDR1 SQVTM and CDR2 ANQGSEA. The germline V and J ends were trimmed by 7 bases and 2 bases, with 11 bases remaining between them. CDR3 DNA sequence: TGCAGCGGCTCGGTCGGTAACACTGAAGCTTTCTTT. This encodes CSGSVGNTEAFF.